This is a list of T cell receptor beta chains from one sample in a study of CD8 T cells in Susac syndrome. Each CDR3 protein is one row after TCRdb ran MiXCR on the immunoSEQ multiplex PCR reads. The profile shows about 150,000 distinct CDR3 sequences, roughly 95% of them singletons. Material: CD8+ T cells from PBMCs. These TCRs come from a human donor with multiple sclerosis. Each CDR3 is given with its conserved first and last residue. D genes are given only for firm matches. Expanded clones get a size class; other rows say once, few or many, or leave the size out.

abundance	v_gene	len	j_gene	d_gene	CDR3nt	CDR3aa
.	TRBV2	16	TRBJ2-1	TRBD2	TGTGCCAGCAGGCCACTAGCGGGGGTCCCCTACAATGAGCAGTTCTTC	CASRPLAGVPYNEQFF
.	TRBV27	12	TRBJ1-2	TRBD1	TGTGCCAGCGGACGACAGGGTGGGGCCCTCACCTTC	CASGRQGGALTF
.	TRBV4-1	15	TRBJ1-2	TRBD1	TGCGCCAGCAGCCAGAAGATACAGGGGATCCATGGCTACACCTTC	CASSQKIQGIHGYTF
.	TRBV30	16	TRBJ1-2	TRBD1	TGTGCCTGGAGTGTACAGGGAGGGACAGCTAACTATGGCTACACCTTC	CAWSVQGGTANYGYTF
once	TRBV2	13	TRBJ2-7	.	TGTGCCAGCAGTGAACTGGTAGGGACCGAGCAGTACTTC	CASSELVGTEQYF
.	TRBV29-1	16	TRBJ2-5	TRBD2	TGCAGCGTTGAAGTTAGGAGTCTAGCGGACCAAGAGACCCAGTACTTC	CSVEVRSLADQETQYF
.	TRBV20-1	12	TRBJ1-1	TRBD1	TGCAGTGCTAGGGGACAGGGAAAGGAAGCTTTCTTT	CSARGQGKEAFF
.	TRBV12-3/TRBV12-4	14	TRBJ2-1	TRBD2	TGTGCCAGCCGGGGGGAGGGTAGCGCCAATGAGCAGTTCTTC	CASRGEGSANEQFF
.	TRBV29-1	15	TRBJ1-5	TRBD1	TGCAGCGTTGTCGACAGGGGGGAAGGCAATCAGCCCCAGCATTTT	CSVVDRGEGNQPQHF
.	TRBV2	11	TRBJ2-1	.	TGTGCCAGCTTCAGAGACAATGAGCAGTTCTTC	CASFRDNEQFF
few	TRBV9	14	TRBJ2-1	TRBD1	TGTGCCAGCCGAGGACAGGGCTCCTACAATGAGCAGTTCTTC	CASRGQGSYNEQFF
.	TRBV3-1	12	TRBJ2-1	.	TGTGCCAGCAGCCCAGACCTCAATGAGCAGTTCTTC	CASSPDLNEQFF
once	TRBV27	13	TRBJ1-2	TRBD1	TGTGCCAGCAGTTTGGGACAGGGGGTAGGCTACACCTTC	CASSLGQGVGYTF
.	TRBV30	13	TRBJ2-7	.	TGTGCCTGGAGTCGGACCGCGACCTACGAGCAGTACTTC	CAWSRTATYEQYF
.	TRBV29-1	14	TRBJ1-5	TRBD1	TGCAGCGCGGGCGCCGGGGACAGGCCACATGGCGCAGCATTT	CSAGAGDRPHGAAF
.	TRBV5-6	15	TRBJ2-3	TRBD1	TGTGCCAGCATCGTACAGGGGGCAAGGACAGATACGCAGTATTTT	CASIVQGARTDTQYF
.	TRBV5-1	14	TRBJ1-2	.	TGCGCCAGCAGCTTGGGGGACGAGAACTATGGCTACACCTTC	CASSLGDENYGYTF
.	TRBV20-1	14	TRBJ2-1	.	TGCAGTGCGTTTTTGGGCGATGTTGTTAGTGAGCAGTTCTTC	CSAFLGDVVSEQFF
.	TRBV27	13	TRBJ2-5	TRBD1	TGTGCCAGCAGCCGCAGGGGGCTGGAGACCCAGTACTTC	CASSRRGLETQYF
.	TRBV13	14	TRBJ2-7	.	TGTGCCAGCAGCTCGGGTCTCTCCAACTACGAGCAGTACTTC	CASSSGLSNYEQYF
.	TRBV12-3/TRBV12-4	12	TRBJ1-5	.	TGTGCCAGCAGTCAAAGACGGGGGTTCCAGCATTTT	CASSQRRGFQHF
.	TRBV27	13	TRBJ1-1	.	TGTGCCAGCAGATTGGTGGGGCTCACTGAAGCTTTCTTT	CASRLVGLTEAFF
.	TRBV30	13	TRBJ2-5	.	TGTGCCTGCCGCGGGGAATATCAAGAGACCCAGTACTTC	CACRGEYQETQYF
.	TRBV29-1	15	TRBJ2-6	.	TGCAGCGTTGAAATGGACAGCTCTGGGGCCAACGTCCTGACTTTC	CSVEMDSSGANVLTF
.	TRBV4-2	19	TRBJ2-1	TRBD2	TGTGCCAGCAGCCTCCCGTTGGCTAGCGGGGGAAGCTCCTACAATGAGCAGTTCTTC	CASSLPLASGGSSYNEQFF
.	TRBV29-1	12	TRBJ1-2	.	TGCAGCGTTGAAGATGGCAGTCTTGGCTACACCTTC	CSVEDGSLGYTF
.	TRBV12-3/TRBV12-4	13	TRBJ1-2	.	TGTGCCAGCAGGTCCCCAGGGGTTTGGGGCTACACCTTC	CASRSPGVWGYTF
.	TRBV27	13	TRBJ1-1	TRBD1	TGTGCCAGCAGTTTGGGACAGCTCGGGGGAGCTTTCTTT	CASSLGQLGGAFF
.	TRBV30	15	TRBJ1-4	.	TGTGCCTGGAGTGGGGGTTATGGGCTCGGTGAAAAACTGTTTTTT	CAWSGGYGLGEKLFF
.	TRBV29-1	15	TRBJ2-1	TRBD1	TGCAGCGTTGGGCTCTGGGACAGGGGTACTGGGGAGCAGTTCTTC	CSVGLWDRGTGEQFF
.	TRBV19	14	TRBJ2-7	TRBD1	TGTGCCAGCCAATTGACAGGGTTGTCTTACGAGCAGTACTTC	CASQLTGLSYEQYF
.	TRBV20-1	13	TRBJ2-3	TRBD2	TGCAGTGCCCTGCGGGGGAGGGCAGATACGCAGTATTTT	CSALRGRADTQYF
.	TRBV15	15	TRBJ2-5	TRBD1	TGTGCCACCAGCAGCCGGACAGGGGGCGAAGAGACCCAGTACTTC	CATSSRTGGEETQYF
.	TRBV29-1	14	TRBJ1-2	TRBD1	TGCAGCGTTGAGGAACAGGGGGCTAACTATGGCTACACCTTC	CSVEEQGANYGYTF
.	TRBV12-3/TRBV12-4	13	TRBJ1-6	.	TGTGCCAGCAGCTCATCTCCGTCCAGGTTCCTCCACTTT	CASSSSPSRFLHF
few	TRBV5-6	14	TRBJ2-7	TRBD2	TGTGCCAGCAGCTTGACTAGCGGTACCTACGAGCAGTACTTC	CASSLTSGTYEQYF
.	TRBV6-5	18	TRBJ2-3	TRBD2	TGTGCCAGCAGTTACTCGATGGTTAGCGGGGGGCCGTCAGATACGCAGTATTTT	CASSYSMVSGGPSDTQYF
once	TRBV24-1	13	TRBJ2-3	.	TGTGCCACCAGTGATTTGAAATCGACAGAGCAGTATTTT	CATSDLKSTEQYF
.	TRBV7-8	12	TRBJ1-3	.	TGTGCCAGCAGCTTAGATGGAAACACCATATATTTT	CASSLDGNTIYF
.	TRBV5-6	12	TRBJ1-1	.	TGTGCCAGCAGCTCCTCGGGGGGTGAAGCTTTCTTT	CASSSSGGEAFF
.	TRBV29-1	16	TRBJ2-7	.	TGCAGCGTTGATAAGTACATTTCAACTGGCTCCTACGAGCAGTACTTC	CSVDKYISTGSYEQYF
.	TRBV18	17	TRBJ2-1	.	TGTGCCAGCTCACCACCGAATTCGGATGACAGAAACAATGAGCAGTTCTTC	CASSPPNSDDRNNEQFF
.	TRBV12-3/TRBV12-4	16	TRBJ2-5	TRBD2	TGTGCCAGCAAGGGACTAGCGGGGGGATGGGCAGAGACCCAGTACTTC	CASKGLAGGWAETQYF
.	TRBV30	13	TRBJ2-5	TRBD2	TGTGCCTGGCTACTAGCGGGGCAAGAGACCCAGTACTTC	CAWLLAGQETQYF
.	TRBV15	15	TRBJ2-5	TRBD2	TGTGCCACCAGCAGACATCGGACTAGCGGTGAGACCCAGTACTTC	CATSRHRTSGETQYF
.	TRBV15	13	TRBJ2-5	TRBD1	TGTGCCACCAGTCGAGGGGGCCGAGAGACCCAGTACTTC	CATSRGGRETQYF
.	TRBV27	14	TRBJ1-1	.	TGTGCCAGCATCCCCCCGGGTCGGAACACTGAAGCTTTCTTT	CASIPPGRNTEAFF
.	TRBV7-2	14	TRBJ1-2	.	TGTGCCAGCAGCTTTCTTGAACGCCTGCATGGCTACACCTTC	CASSFLERLHGYTF
.	TRBV29-1	14	TRBJ1-2	.	TGCAGCGTTGAAGGTCACGCGGGGACATATGGCTACACCTTC	CSVEGHAGTYGYTF
.	TRBV7-2	13	TRBJ2-1	.	TGTGCCAGCAGCTTAGTCGGGGAATATGAGCAGTTCTTC	CASSLVGEYEQFF
.	TRBV20-1	18	TRBJ2-4	.	TGCAGTGCTCCGAACCCCCTAAGGAAGTACCTAGCCAAAAACATTCAGTACTTC	CSAPNPLRKYLAKNIQYF